This TCR beta chain derives from a study of T cells in Graves' hyperthyroidism and ophthalmopathy. The CDR3 has 16 residues. The germline V gene encodes CDR1 MNHEY and CDR2 SVGAGI. V gave up 0 bases and J gave up 2 bases; unmatched junction bases: 2. Amplified TCR beta CDR3 regions came from RNA transcripts. Using the HTBI primer set, a first-round RT-PCR was run on the TCR CDR3. TCRdb used MiXCR to reprocess the multiplex PCR reads, holding one entry per CDR3 protein. This sample has 500,000 to 600,000 distinct CDR3 sequences; roughly a sixth occur once, and the top ten carry 15% to 20%. The table lists this clonotype with many counts.

J is TRBJ2-1 and V is TRBV6-5; 9 nucleotides line up with TRBD1. The sequence was obtained from a woman under 30 with Graves' hyperthyroidism. The sample was blood. CDR3 bases: TGTGCCAGCAGTTACTCGAGACAGGGGGCCTACAATGAGCAGTTCTTC. Its translation is CASSYSRQGAYNEQFF.